One sample yielded the 12 T cell receptor beta chains listed below, sequenced in a study of cytotoxic CD8 clonotypes in ibrutinib-treated CLL. Assay: immunoSEQ multiplex PCR; the TCRdb copy retains only in-frame clones and omits some. The table includes around 41,000 clones, 70% detected once. The starting material was PBMCs, obtained at disease progression, from a patient treated with ibrutinib. The receptors were gathered from a human donor with chronic lymphocytic leukemia.

The chain joins TRBV19 to TRBJ2-2, with 7 nucleotides matching TRBD1. The CDR3 is made up of 14 amino acids. From germline, CDR1 is LNHDA and CDR2 SQIVND (reference sequence). Trimming cost V 8 bases and J 4 bases; bases outside gene matches: 7. CDR3 DNA: TGTGCCAGTCGCCAGAACAGGGGCACCGGGGAGCTGTTTTTT. It encodes CASRQNRGTGELFF.

The chain uses TRBV2 and TRBJ1-1, with D unclear. Between the trimmed V and J ends, which lost 4 bases and 0 bases, there was a span of 0 bases. The CDR3 sequence is 11 residues long. The germline CDR1 and CDR2 sequences are SNHLY and FYNNEI. In DNA form, the CDR3 reads TGTGCCAGCAGTGTGAACACTGAAGCTTTCTTT. This gives the protein CASSVNTEAFF.

This chain connects TRBV28 to TRBJ2-2; 10 nucleotides line up with TRBD1. The CDR3 contains 16 residues. Germline assignment: CDR1 MDHEN and CDR2 SYDVKM. V lost 2 bases, J lost 3 bases, and 3 bases stayed unmatched. The CDR3 DNA reads TGTGCCAGCAGTTTACTGGGACAGGGGTACACCGGGGAGCTGTTTTTT. It is translated as CASSLLGQGYTGELFF.

The chain combines TRBV9 with TRBJ2-1; no clear D. This CDR3 contains 14 residues. Germline V gene sequence: CDR1 SGDLS, CDR2 YYNGEE. The V end lost 0 bases, the J end lost 7 bases, and 11 bases lay between the germline ends. CDR3 sequence (DNA): TGTGCCAGCAGCGTAGGGGCTAGGGAAAATGAGCAGTTCTTC. Translation gives CASSVGARENEQFF.

The chain couples TRBV9 to TRBJ2-1, with a possible D match to TRBD2 (5 bases). The CDR3 has 17 amino acids. V was pared by 3 bases and J by 6 bases, with 22 bases between. CDR1 SGDLS and CDR2 YYNGEE come from the germline V gene. In DNA form, the CDR3 reads TGTGCCAGCAGCGCTGGGGAGATAGTTGGTTTTGGCAATGAGCAGTTCTTC. Amino acid sequence: CASSAGEIVGFGNEQFF.

V usage is TRBV7-8 and J usage is TRBJ2-2, with TRBD2 identical over 8 bases. V dropped 3 bases and J dropped 2; count of bases not matched to a gene: 5. Germline CDR1 SGHVS, CDR2 FQNEAQ. CDR3 length: 16 amino acids. The CDR3 spells CASSLFSGSNTGELFF. CDR3 DNA: TGTGCCAGCAGCTTGTTCAGCGGGAGTAACACCGGGGAGCTGTTTTTT.

Only a few counts were recorded for this clone. The chain links TRBV10-1 to TRBJ2-7; D gene ambiguous. The CDR3 is 13 amino acids. Germline V gene data show CDR1 as WNHNN and CDR2 as SYGVQD (reference sequence). Trimming removed 3 bases at V and 0 bases at J, with 6 bases between. The CDR3 loop reads CASSDSYSYEQYF. The CDR3 DNA is TGCGCCAGCAGTGATAGTTACTCCTACGAGCAGTACTTC.

The chain carries TRBV11-2 and TRBJ1-1, with a possible D match to TRBD1 (6 bases). The CDR3 consists of 12 residues. Trimming shortened V by 5 bases and J by 6 bases, and 10 bases separated the two germline ends. Germline V gene data show CDR1 as SGHAT and CDR2 as FQNNGV. CDR3 protein: CASSLWTAEAFF. The CDR3 nucleotides are TGTGCCAGCAGCCTATGGACAGCTGAAGCTTTCTTT.

This clone occurred once. The chain recombines TRBV5-1 with TRBJ2-1; D is undetermined. The CDR3 covers 13 residues. Germline lookup yields CDR1 SGHRS and CDR2 YFSETQ. V was shortened by 0 bases and J by 7 bases, with 8 bases between the two germline ends. The CDR3 DNA reads TGCGCCAGCAGCTTGGGGGCGGAGAATGAGCAGTTCTTC. This gives the protein CASSLGAENEQFF. Full variable domain (missing parts from reference TRBV5-1 and TRBJ2-1): KAGVTQTPRYLIKTRGQQVTLSCSPISGHRSVSWYQQTPGQGLQFLFEYFSETQRNKGNFPGRFSGRQFSNSRSEMNVSTLELGDSALYLCASSLGAENEQFFGPGTRLTVL.

The rearrangement links TRBV6-1 to TRBJ1-5, with a tentative D call TRBD1 (5 bases). The V end was cut by 2 bases, the J end by 3 bases, with 11 bases between. Germline V lookup: CDR1 MNHNS, CDR2 SASEGT. This CDR3 region has 15 residues. The CDR3 reads CASSESGGTNQPQHF. The CDR3 DNA reads as TGTGCCAGCAGTGAATCGGGCGGGACCAATCAGCCCCAGCATTTT.

The chain carries TRBV10-1 and TRBJ2-7; D gene ambiguous. Germline CDR1 reads WNHNN; CDR2 reads SYGVQD (reference sequence). The length of the CDR3 is 12 residues. V was shortened by 4 bases and J by 5 bases, with 9 bases between the two germline ends. The CDR3 is CASSVALDEQYF. The CDR3 nucleotides read TGCGCCAGCAGTGTGGCTTTGGACGAGCAGTACTTC.

This chain connects TRBV5-1 to TRBJ2-5, with D unresolved. Trimming stripped 4 bases from V and 0 bases from J, with 13 bases between. The CDR3 covers 15 residues. Germline CDR1 SGHRS, CDR2 YFSETQ. In nucleotides, the CDR3 is TGCGCCAGCAGCATGGCGCAGGCCTACCAAGAGACCCAGTACTTC. Residues: CASSMAQAYQETQYF. The full variable domain, rest sourced from reference TRBV5-1 and TRBJ2-5, is KAGVTQTPRYLIKTRGQQVTLSCSPISGHRSVSWYQQTPGQGLQFLFEYFSETQRNKGNFPGRFSGRQFSNSRSEMNVSTLELGDSALYLCASSMAQAYQETQYFGPGTRLLVL.